Following are 29 T cell receptor beta chains from one sample sequenced in a study of T-cell memory formation after mild COVID-19. One entry per CDR3 protein, called by TCRdb with MiXCR from the 5' RACE reads. The sample has about 110,000 distinct CDR3 sequences, roughly a sixth seen once; the top ten hold 5% to 6.5%. The specimen sequenced was PBMCs or a T cell subset sorted from them (not recorded which). The source of these receptors is a young man who had mild COVID-19 (a few samples of this study predate the infection). Cell type and time point are not known.

This chain connects TRBV10-3 to TRBJ2-3; TRBD2 agrees at 8 bases. Germline V gives CDR1 ENHRY, CDR2 SYGVKD. This CDR3 comprises 14 residues. The V gene end was trimmed by 7 bases and the J gene end by 1 base; junction bases not matched to a gene: 4. The CDR3 DNA reads as TGTGCCATCATGCGGGGGGTTGGCACAGATACGCAGTATTTT. Translation gives CAIMRGVGTDTQYF.

This clonotype turned up a few times. The J gene is TRBJ2-2, the V gene TRBV20-1; D is ambiguous. This CDR3 spans 13 amino acids. V lost 5 bases and J lost 3, with 10 bases in between. The germline V gene has CDR1 DFQATT and CDR2 SNEGSKA (reference sequence). The CDR3 protein is CSARSRYTGELFF. As DNA, the CDR3 is TGCAGTGCTCGTTCTCGTTACACCGGGGAGCTGTTTTTT.

This clonotype came up a few times. The chain couples TRBV12-3 or TRBV12-4 to TRBJ1-5, with 7 positions matching TRBD1. The CDR3 consists of 14 residues. V trimming: 6 bases; J trimming: 9 bases; junction bases outside the gene matches: 11. CDR3 coding DNA: TGTGCCAGCAGGCTACAGGGGCCCGGGACGCCCCAGCATTTT. Protein: CASRLQGPGTPQHF.

The chain uses TRBV6-6 and TRBJ2-1; 8 bases map to TRBD2. The germline V gene encodes CDR1 MNHNY and CDR2 SVGAGI (reference sequence). The CDR3 contains 16 residues. The ends lost 6 bases at V and 6 bases at J; junction bases unmatched: 13. CDR3 protein: CASRPFAGGPFNEQFF. The CDR3 nucleotides are TGTGCCAGCAGACCTTTTGCGGGGGGCCCGTTCAATGAGCAGTTCTTC.

The chain is built from TRBV7-2 and TRBJ1-1; D may be TRBD1 (6 bases). V was pared by 0 bases and J by 3 bases, with 11 bases between. CDR1 is SGHTA and CDR2 is FQGNSA in the germline V gene. The CDR3 contains 15 residues. The CDR3, as DNA: TGTGCCAGCAGCTTAGCAGGGGGGCTGTACACTGAAGCTTTCTTT. Its translation: CASSLAGGLYTEAFF.

The chain has TRBV5-1 and TRBJ2-2; D not certain. Germline-derived CDR1 and CDR2 are SGHRS and YFSETQ. Trimming took off 1 base at V and 6 bases at J, with 10 bases between the two ends. The CDR3 has 14 residues. The CDR3 DNA reads TGCGCCAGCAGCTTGAGGGCGATGGCCGGGGAGCTGTTTTTT. Translating gives CASSLRAMAGELFF.

This chain joins TRBV4-1 and TRBJ2-3; D is undetermined. In germline, CDR1 is MGHRA, CDR2 YSYEKL. The CDR3 extends over 19 amino acids. The germline V and J ends were trimmed by 0 bases and 1 base, with 20 bases remaining between them. The CDR3: CASSQEGATMRFGTDTQYF. The CDR3 nucleotides are TGCGCCAGCAGCCAAGAAGGAGCGACGATGCGTTTTGGCACAGATACGCAGTATTTT.

This clonotype was counted a few times. The chain carries TRBV6-5 and TRBJ1-5, with D unclear. CDR1 and CDR2 (germline): MNHEY, SVGAGI. Deletions cut 0 bases from V and 15 bases from J, with 12 bases between. The CDR3 spans 12 residues. CDR3 nucleotide sequence: TGTGCCAGCAGTTACTCGGACGGGATTCCGCATTTT. It translates to CASSYSDGIPHF.

This clonotype was detected a few times. The rearrangement uses TRBV27 and TRBJ2-2, with D possibly being TRBD1 or TRBD2 (6 bases each). CDR1 is MNHEY and CDR2 is SMNVEV in the germline V gene (reference sequence). The CDR3 is 16 amino acids. V was pared by 7 bases and J by 0 bases, with 15 bases between. Here the CDR3 DNA reads TGTGCCAGCACCCTCCGGGGGCGGCCGAACACCGGGGAGCTGTTTTTT. It specifies CASTLRGRPNTGELFF.

CDR3 sequence: CAISPGQTSGANVLTF. Here the CDR3 DNA reads TGTGCCATCAGTCCGGGACAGACCTCTGGGGCCAACGTCCTGACTTTC. This rearrangement joins TRBV10-3 to TRBJ2-6; TRBD1 matches at 7 bases. Germline-derived CDR1 and CDR2 are ENHRY and SYGVKD. V trimming: 5 bases; J trimming: 0 bases; junction bases outside the gene matches: 4. The CDR3 sequence is 16 residues long.

The V and J genes are TRBV14 and TRBJ2-3; tentatively, D is TRBD1 (6 bases). Per germline, CDR1 SGHDN and CDR2 FVKESK. Between the trimmed V and J ends, which lost 0 bases and 1 base, there was a span of 14 bases. The CDR3 extends over 17 amino acids. Here the CDR3 reads CASSQDFRAGGTDTQYF. The CDR3, as DNA: TGTGCCAGCAGCCAAGATTTCCGAGCAGGGGGCACAGATACGCAGTATTTT.

The rearrangement joins TRBV5-1 to TRBJ2-7; D may correspond to TRBD1 or TRBD2 (5 bases each). Germline CDR1 and CDR2: SGHRS and YFSETQ. The CDR3 is 13 amino acids. V was cut by 2 bases and J by 4 bases, with 10 bases left in between. The CDR3 sequence: CASSLGEGYEQYF. CDR3 in DNA: TGCGCCAGCAGCTTAGGCGAGGGGTACGAGCAGTACTTC.

The rearrangement uses TRBV18 and TRBJ2-7, with D perhaps TRBD2 (5 bases). V shed 0 bases and J shed 3 bases, with 12 bases lying between them. This CDR3 is built from 15 residues. Germline-derived CDR1 and CDR2 are KGHSH and LQKENI. For the CDR3, the DNA is TGTGCCAGCTCACCACCCTCCACGGGGAACTACGAGCAGTACTTC. As protein: CASSPPSTGNYEQYF.

This chain uses TRBV6-6 with TRBJ2-7; TRBD1 agrees at 7 bases. The CDR3 is made up of 15 amino acids. V gave up 5 bases and J gave up 4 bases; unmatched junction bases: 11. CDR1 is MNHNY and CDR2 is SVGAGI in the germline V gene (reference sequence). The CDR3 is CASSPDRARRYEQYV. CDR3 coding DNA: TGTGCCAGCAGTCCCGACAGGGCGAGAAGATACGAGCAGTACGTC.

The chain uses TRBV5-1 and TRBJ2-3; TRBD1 matches at 8 bases. CDR3 length equals 16 residues. The germline CDR1 and CDR2 sequences are SGHRS and YFSETQ. V was clipped by 0 bases and J by 4 bases; unmatched bases: 7. The CDR3 DNA is TGCGCCAGCAGCTTGGGAGACAGGGGTCGGGCAGATACGCAGTATTTT. Its translation: CASSLGDRGRADTQYF.

This clonotype was observed at least ten times. CDR3: CASSQVETQYF. DNA of the CDR3: TGTGCCAGCAGCCAAGTCGAGACCCAGTACTTC. The rearrangement uses TRBV3-1 and TRBJ2-5; D is unresolved. Germline-derived CDR1 and CDR2 are LGHDT and YNNKEL (reference sequence). Trimming left V 1 base short and J 5 bases short, with 2 bases between. This CDR3 has 11 amino acids.

Comments on this clonotype: The conserved phenylalanine or tryptophan is not found at the CDR3 terminus, so this likely reflects a read error. The DNA is left out, because the CDR3 cannot be placed on it with certainty; the CDR3 is given as TCRdb lists it. This chain uses TRBV7-9 with TRBJ2-3; TRBD1 was called by the table and not checked on the DNA. Per germline, CDR1 SEHNR and CDR2 FQNEAQ (reference sequence). The CDR3 is 10 residues long, ends included. CDR3 residues: CASSLDTPSV.

Only a few counts were recorded for this clonotype. CDR3 sequence (DNA): TGTGCCAGCAGTTTAGTGTTGAATACGCAGTATTTT. Amino acids: CASSLVLNTQYF. The chain recombines TRBV12-3 or TRBV12-4 with TRBJ2-3; no definite D call. This CDR3 spans 12 amino acids. V lost 1 base to trimming and J lost 7 bases, with 6 bases between them.

The chain's CDR3 is CASSPSQGSYNEQFF. The CDR3 nucleotides are TGTGCCAGCAGCCCCAGTCAGGGCTCCTACAATGAGCAGTTCTTC. V and J are TRBV7-3 and TRBJ2-1; D is perhaps TRBD1 (5 bases). This CDR3 comprises 15 residues. Germline lookup yields CDR1 SGHTA and CDR2 FQGTGA. Trimming left V 5 bases short and J 0 bases short, with 11 bases between.

This clonotype was seen a single time. The chain carries TRBV7-3 and TRBJ1-1; D unclear. This CDR3 has 13 amino acids. Germline CDR1 and CDR2: SGHTA and FQGTGA. The germline V and J ends were trimmed by 5 bases and 10 bases, with 17 bases remaining between them. The CDR3: CASSLIRGERAFF. As DNA, the CDR3 is TGTGCCAGCAGCCTAATTCGCGGGGAGCGAGCTTTCTTT.

The chain carries TRBV20-1 and TRBJ1-5; D not certain. Germline CDR1 and CDR2: DFQATT and SNEGSKA (reference sequence). Trimming removed 0 bases from V and 4 bases from J, with 16 bases in between. This CDR3 is 16 amino acids long. The CDR3 region is CSAREGGAVWNQPQHF. CDR3 in DNA: TGCAGTGCTAGAGAGGGTGGAGCTGTGTGGAATCAGCCCCAGCATTTT.

This clonotype was seen more than once but under ten times. The chain is built from TRBV24-1 and TRBJ1-5; 11 bases fit TRBD1. From germline, CDR1 is KGHDR and CDR2 SFDVKD. V was pared by 2 bases and J by 4 bases, with 3 bases of the junction left unmatched. This CDR3 is built from 16 residues. CDR3 DNA: TGTGCCACCAGTGATTCGGGACAGGGGGAAAATCAGCCCCAGCATTTT. It is translated as CATSDSGQGENQPQHF.

This clonotype was seen more than once but under ten times. CDR3 sequence: CASSSPGTDLTNEKLFF. The CDR3 DNA follows: TGCGCCAGCAGCTCGCCCGGGACAGATTTAACTAATGAAAAACTGTTTTTT. J is TRBJ1-4 and V is TRBV5-1; 7 bases are a match to TRBD1. With V trimmed by 3 bases and J by 1 base, 9 bases remained unmatched. Per germline, CDR1 SGHRS and CDR2 YFSETQ. The CDR3 sequence is 17 residues long.

The V call is TRBV7-3, the J call TRBJ2-3; D possibly corresponds to TRBD1 (8 bases). V gave up 5 bases and J gave up 2 bases, with 17 bases separating them. CDR1 is SGHTA, CDR2 FQGTGA, per germline. This CDR3 region has 16 residues. The CDR3: CASSPQGGSLTDTQYF. CDR3 DNA sequence: TGTGCCAGCAGCCCACAGGGGGGGTCCCTCACAGATACGCAGTATTTT.

There are many counts of this clonotype. CDR3 coding DNA: TGTGCCAGCAGGCAAGGGACAGCTGGGGCCAACGTCCTGACTTTC. This codes for CASRQGTAGANVLTF. V is TRBV12-3 or TRBV12-4 and J is TRBJ2-6; TRBD1 matches at 7 bases. V trimming: 6 bases; J trimming: 2 bases; junction bases outside the gene matches: 4. The CDR3 extends over 15 amino acids.

This clonotype was counted at least ten times. This chain joins TRBV9 and TRBJ2-1; D is ambiguous. Germline loops: CDR1 SGDLS, CDR2 YYNGEE. V gave up 4 bases and J gave up 4 bases, with 9 bases separating them. There are 13 residues in the CDR3. The CDR3 DNA reads as TGTGCCAGCAGCCTTACCCAATACAATGAGCAGTTCTTC. Residues: CASSLTQYNEQFF. Filled out from reference TRBV9 and TRBJ2-1, the complete variable domain reads DSGVTQTPKHLITATGQRVTLRCSPRSGDLSVYWYQQSLDQGLQFLIQYYNGEERAKGNILERFSAQQFPDLHSELNLSSLELGDSALYFCASSLTQYNEQFFGPGTRLTVL.

This chain links TRBV20-1 with TRBJ1-1; 8 bases are shared with TRBD1. The germline V gene encodes CDR1 DFQATT and CDR2 SNEGSKA (reference sequence). The V gene end was trimmed by 6 bases and the J gene end by 2 bases; junction bases not matched to a gene: 2. This CDR3 contains 12 residues. The CDR3 DNA reads as TGCAGTGCGGACAGGGAAAACACTGAAGCTTTCTTT. Translating it yields CSADRENTEAFF.

The gene calls are TRBV9 and TRBJ2-3; D unresolved. Germline V CDR1 and CDR2: SGDLS, YYNGEE. Trimming removed 3 bases at V and 5 bases at J, with 7 bases between. CDR3 length equals 12 residues. CDR3 bases: TGTGCCAGCAGCGCTAGTGGAGATACGCAGTATTTT. This codes for CASSASGDTQYF.

This chain connects TRBV11-2 to TRBJ1-2, with 9 bases fitting TRBD1. The CDR3 has 15 amino acids. Trimming at V came to 2 bases and at J to 6 bases, leaving 7 bases not matched to a gene. Germline assignment: CDR1 SGHAT and CDR2 FQNNGV. In nucleotides, the CDR3 is TGTGCCAGCAGCTTATTGGGACAGGGTGAAAATGGCTACACCTTC. Residues: CASSLLGQGENGYTF.